Described below is a single TCR beta chain sequence and its context. Its target is not known. The data were taken from a study of Ad26.COV2.S vaccination and SARS-CoV-2 variants. Study-level findings and limits: Similar non-spike TCR breadth was seen in vaccine and placebo recipients. Greater spike-specific TCR breadth was seen in vaccine recipients than in placebo recipients. Reportedly, spike-specific CD8+ and CD4+ T cell responses achieved substantial breadth once vaccination had taken place. Responses of T cells in total may have been underestimated by the TCR breadth and depth analyses.

The data were produced by immunoSEQ multiplex PCR, yet TCRdb's version contains in-frame clones alone and is incomplete. The table records fewer than 150,000 clones, 86% of them present only once. This CDR3 contains 16 residues. CDR1 and CDR2 (germline): MDHEN, SYDVKM. Germline trimming cut 4 bases from V and 4 bases from J; bases unmatched to any gene: 10. The genes are TRBV28 and TRBJ2-1; TRBD2 matches 7 bases. This TCR derives from a human donor who had recovered from COVID-19. This sample comprised peripheral blood, obtained after recovery from COVID-19. CDR3 coding DNA: TGTGCCAGCAGTTCCCACTTAGCGGGCAGGTACAATGAGCAGTTCTTC. This sequence encodes CASSSHLAGRYNEQFF.